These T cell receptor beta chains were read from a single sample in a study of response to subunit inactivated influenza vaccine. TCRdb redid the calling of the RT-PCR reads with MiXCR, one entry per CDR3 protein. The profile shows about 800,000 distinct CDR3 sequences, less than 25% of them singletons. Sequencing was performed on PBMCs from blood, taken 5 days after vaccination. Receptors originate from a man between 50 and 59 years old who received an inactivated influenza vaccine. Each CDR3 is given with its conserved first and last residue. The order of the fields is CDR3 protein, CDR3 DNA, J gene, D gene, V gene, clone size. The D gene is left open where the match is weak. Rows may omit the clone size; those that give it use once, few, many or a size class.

CASSRIGDTGWHEQFF	TGTGCCAGCAGCCGGATAGGGGACACAGGTTGGCATGAGCAGTTCTTC	TRBJ2-1	-	TRBV5-6	-
CASSWGVEDTQYF	TGTGCCAGCAGTTGGGGGGTTGAGGATACGCAGTATTTT	TRBJ2-3	-	TRBV27	few
CSAQGQGPYGYTF	TGCAGTGCTCAGGGACAGGGGCCCTATGGCTACACCTTC	TRBJ1-2	TRBD1	TRBV20-1	few
CASSGGTVRNSPLHF	TGTGCCAGCAGCGGAGGGACAGTAAGAAATTCACCCCTCCACTTT	TRBJ1-6	TRBD1	TRBV7-2	-
CASSQERFGTGTYEQYF	TGCGCCAGCAGCCAAGAGAGGTTCGGGACAGGCACCTACGAGCAGTACTTC	TRBJ2-7	TRBD1	TRBV4-3	many
CSARRTANSPLHF	TGCAGTGCTAGGAGGACAGCCAATTCACCCCTCCACTTT	TRBJ1-6	-	TRBV20-1	-
CASSGTAYSYEQYF	TGTGCCAGCAGTGGGACAGCCTATTCCTACGAGCAGTACTTC	TRBJ2-7	TRBD1	TRBV28	-
CASSFWTYFGETQYF	-	TRBJ2-5	-	TRBV7-9	-
CSARDIQTGGLAKNIQYF	TGCAGTGCTAGAGATATTCAGACGGGGGGCCTGGCCAAAAACATTCAGTACTTC	TRBJ2-4	-	TRBV20-1	-
CASRLTGRTDTQYF	TGTGCCAGCAGGCTGACAGGGCGGACAGATACGCAGTATTTT	TRBJ2-3	TRBD1	TRBV12-3/TRBV12-4	-
CSARGGLAGAISYEQYF	TGCAGTGCTAGGGGGGGACTAGCGGGAGCGATCTCCTACGAGCAGTACTTC	TRBJ2-7	TRBD2	TRBV20-1	-
CSARIAGGVETQYF	TGCAGTGCTAGAATAGCGGGAGGGGTAGAGACCCAGTACTTC	TRBJ2-5	TRBD2	TRBV20-1	many
CASSQSSGGADTQYF	TGTGCCAGCAGCCAGTCAAGTGGGGGTGCAGATACGCAGTATTTT	TRBJ2-3	-	TRBV3-1	-
CASTGDEGPSNQPQHF	TGTGCCAGCACAGGTGACGAGGGGCCTAGCAATCAGCCCCAGCATTTT	TRBJ1-5	-	TRBV12-3/TRBV12-4	few
CASRGLQYQETQYF	TGCGCCAGCAGGGGACTACAGTACCAAGAGACCCAGTACTTC	TRBJ2-5	TRBD2	TRBV5-1	-
CATSEQPGTGAPETQYF	TGTGCCACCAGTGAACAACCCGGGACAGGGGCTCCGGAGACCCAGTACTTC	TRBJ2-5	TRBD1	TRBV24-1	few
CASSQEDRHSPLHF	TGCGCCAGCAGCCAAGAGGACAGGCATTCACCCCTCCACTTT	TRBJ1-6	TRBD1	TRBV4-3	-
CATSRGTAYGYTF	TGTGCCACCAGCAGAGGGACAGCCTATGGCTACACCTTC	TRBJ1-2	-	TRBV15	many
CASSMGGANEQYF	TGTGCCAGCAGCATGGGAGGGGCGAACGAGCAGTACTTC	TRBJ2-7	TRBD2	TRBV4-2	few
CSARDPSLAAYNEQFF	TGCAGTGCTAGAGACCCCAGCCTAGCGGCTTACAATGAGCAGTTCTTC	TRBJ2-1	TRBD2	TRBV20-1	-
CASSLGQVNSRSYNEQFF	TGTGCCAGCAGCTTGGGACAGGTCAACAGTCGGTCCTACAATGAGCAGTTCTTC	TRBJ2-1	TRBD1	TRBV11-2	few
CASSPDRGQSPLHF	TGTGCCAGCAGTCCAGACAGGGGACAATCACCCCTCCACTTT	TRBJ1-6	TRBD1	TRBV12-3/TRBV12-4	few
CASSPPRTSASLSSYEQYF	TGCGCCAGCAGCCCCCCCCGGACTAGCGCCTCTTTAAGCTCCTACGAGCAGTACTTC	TRBJ2-7	TRBD2	TRBV4-3	-